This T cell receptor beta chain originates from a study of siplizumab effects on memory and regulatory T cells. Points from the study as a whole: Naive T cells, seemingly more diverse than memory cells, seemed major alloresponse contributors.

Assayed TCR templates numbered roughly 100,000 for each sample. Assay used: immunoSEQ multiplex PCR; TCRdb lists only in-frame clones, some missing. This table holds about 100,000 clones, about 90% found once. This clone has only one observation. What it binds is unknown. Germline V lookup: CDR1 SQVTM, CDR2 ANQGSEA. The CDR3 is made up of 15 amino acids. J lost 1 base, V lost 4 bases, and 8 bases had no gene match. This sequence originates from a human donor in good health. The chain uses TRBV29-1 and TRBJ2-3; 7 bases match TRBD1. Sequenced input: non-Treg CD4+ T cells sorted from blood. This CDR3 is CSVVGTGVGTDTQYF. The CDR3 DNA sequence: TGCAGCGTTGTCGGTACAGGGGTAGGCACAGATACGCAGTATTTT.